The 2 T cell receptor beta chains in this list originate from one sample, sequenced in a study of blood T cell repertoires in COVID-19 (TCRdb year 2020). Library prep was done by the immunoSEQ multiplex PCR assay. The immuneACCESS repertoire file appears here via TCRdb, limited to in-frame rearrangements. These files lack a portion of the clones; in checked studies, under half of the deficit traces to unresolved V genes, and the cause of the others is not known. The sample has about 180,000 clones on record, approximately 90% of them singletons. The ten largest clones represent 1.5% to 2% of the sample. Sequencing was done on a sample of peripheral blood. These receptors all come from a man aged 18 to 29 who had recovered from COVID-19.

V is TRBV10-3 and J is TRBJ2-7, with TRBD1 identical over 10 bases. Losses at the gene ends were 2 bases for V and 0 bases for J; bases not matched to a gene: 7. The CDR3 has 17 residues. The germline V gene has CDR1 ENHRY and CDR2 SYGVKD. The CDR3 bases are TGTGCCATCAGTGAGCCGGGACAGGGGAAGAGCTCCTACGAGCAGTACTTC. This sequence encodes CAISEPGQGKSSYEQYF.

This clone occurred once. The junction shows a germline mismatch at one end, possibly a read error. The gene calls are TRBV7-7 and TRBJ2-2, with a possible D match to TRBD2 (5 bases). Germline CDR1 is SSHAT and CDR2 is FNYEAQ (reference sequence). The length of the CDR3 is 18 residues. The chain's CDR3 is CASSRGLATSLNTGELFF. CDR3 bases: TGTGCTAGCAGCAGAGGCTTAGCGACGAGCTTGAACACCGGGGAGCTGTTTTTT.